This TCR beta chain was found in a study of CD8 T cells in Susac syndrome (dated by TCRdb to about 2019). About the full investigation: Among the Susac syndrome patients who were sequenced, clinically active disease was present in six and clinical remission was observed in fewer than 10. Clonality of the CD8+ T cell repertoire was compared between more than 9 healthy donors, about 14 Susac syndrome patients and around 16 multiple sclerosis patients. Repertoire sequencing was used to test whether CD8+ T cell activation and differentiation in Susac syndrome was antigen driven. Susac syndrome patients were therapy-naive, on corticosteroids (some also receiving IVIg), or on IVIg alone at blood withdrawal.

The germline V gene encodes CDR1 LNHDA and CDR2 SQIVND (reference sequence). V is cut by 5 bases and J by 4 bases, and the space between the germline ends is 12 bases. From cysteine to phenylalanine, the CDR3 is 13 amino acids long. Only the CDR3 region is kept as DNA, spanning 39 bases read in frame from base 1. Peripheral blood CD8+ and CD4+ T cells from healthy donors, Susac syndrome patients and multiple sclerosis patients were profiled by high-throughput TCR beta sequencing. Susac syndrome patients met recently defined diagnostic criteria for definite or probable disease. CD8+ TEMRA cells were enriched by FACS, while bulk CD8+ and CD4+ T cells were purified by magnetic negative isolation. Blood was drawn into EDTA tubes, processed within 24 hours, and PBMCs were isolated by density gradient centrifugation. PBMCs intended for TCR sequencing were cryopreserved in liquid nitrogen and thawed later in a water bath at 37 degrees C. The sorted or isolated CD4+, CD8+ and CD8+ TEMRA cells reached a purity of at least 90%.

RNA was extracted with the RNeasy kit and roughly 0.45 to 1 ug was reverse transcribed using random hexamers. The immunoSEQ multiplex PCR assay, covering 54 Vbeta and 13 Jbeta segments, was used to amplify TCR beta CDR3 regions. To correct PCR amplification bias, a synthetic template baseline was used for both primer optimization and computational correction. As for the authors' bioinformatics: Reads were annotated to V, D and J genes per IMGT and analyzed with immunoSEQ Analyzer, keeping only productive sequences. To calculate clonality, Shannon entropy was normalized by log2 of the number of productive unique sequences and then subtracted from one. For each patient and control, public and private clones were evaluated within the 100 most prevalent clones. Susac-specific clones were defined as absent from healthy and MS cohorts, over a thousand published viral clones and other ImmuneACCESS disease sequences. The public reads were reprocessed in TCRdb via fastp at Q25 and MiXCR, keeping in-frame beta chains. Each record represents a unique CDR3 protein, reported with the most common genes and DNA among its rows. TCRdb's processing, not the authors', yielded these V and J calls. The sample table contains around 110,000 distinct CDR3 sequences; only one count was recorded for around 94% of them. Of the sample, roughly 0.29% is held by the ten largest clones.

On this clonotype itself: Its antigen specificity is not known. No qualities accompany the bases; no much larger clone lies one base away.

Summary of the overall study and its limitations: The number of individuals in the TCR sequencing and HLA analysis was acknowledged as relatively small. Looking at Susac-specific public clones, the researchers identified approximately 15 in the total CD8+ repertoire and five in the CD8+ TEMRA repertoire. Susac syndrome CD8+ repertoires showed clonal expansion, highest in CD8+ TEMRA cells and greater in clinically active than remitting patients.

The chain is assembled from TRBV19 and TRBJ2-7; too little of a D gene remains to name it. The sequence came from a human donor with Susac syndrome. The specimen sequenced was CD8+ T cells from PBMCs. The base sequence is TGTGCCAGTAGTCCGGCGGACGGATACGAGCAGTACTTC. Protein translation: CASSPADGYEQYF.